The rows below give T cell receptor beta chains drawn from one sample of a study of blood T cell repertoires in COVID-19. The protocol was immunoSEQ multiplex PCR, while the TCRdb copy is restricted to in-frame clones and leaves out a portion. The sample comprises a few hundred thousand clones, roughly 90% of which are singletons, and 5% to 7% rests with the top ten. Sequencing input: peripheral blood. These receptors were collected from a young man who had recovered from COVID-19. CDR3s include the opening cysteine and the closing phenylalanine or tryptophan. A D gene is named only where the DNA matches it firmly. Part of the rows lack a size; the others show once, few, many or a class for expanded clones.

v_call,clone_size,j_call,d_call,cdr3_nt,cdr3_aa
TRBV3-1/TRBV3-2,-,TRBJ2-7,TRBD1,TGTGCCAGCAGCCAAGATCAGGGGGCTAGTACCTACGAGCAGTACTTC,CASSQDQGASTYEQYF
TRBV10-3,once,TRBJ2-7,TRBD1,TGTGCCATCAGGGCAGGGGGTAGTAGTTACGAGCAGTACTTC,CAIRAGGSSYEQYF
TRBV5-1,once,TRBJ2-3,TRBD2,TGCGCCAGCAGCCACGTAGCGGGAGGGCCAGATACGCAGTATTTT,CASSHVAGGPDTQYF
TRBV7-2,-,TRBJ2-7,TRBD2,TGTGCCAGCAGCTTAAAGGCTAGCGGGGTGATCCTAAGCGAGCAGTACTTC,CASSLKASGVILSEQYF
TRBV5-1,-,TRBJ2-7,-,TGCGCCAGCAGCTTGGCGCTAGCCACCCGGGAGCAGTACTTC,CASSLALATREQYF
TRBV6-5,-,TRBJ1-2,-,TGTGCCAGCAGTTACAGCGGGGGGGATGGCTACACCTTC,CASSYSGGDGYTF
TRBV18,-,TRBJ2-7,TRBD1,TGTGCCAGCTCACCAAAGACCGGGACAGGCCTCTACGAGCAGTACTTC,CASSPKTGTGLYEQYF
TRBV5-1,-,TRBJ1-2,-,TGCGCCAGCGGCACGGGGATGCCTGACTATGGCTACACCTTC,CASGTGMPDYGYTF
TRBV2,-,TRBJ1-2,-,TGTGCCAGCAGACCCGACGGGGGGATGTCGAATGGCTACACCTTC,CASRPDGGMSNGYTF
TRBV6-6,-,TRBJ1-5,-,TGTGCCAGCAGTAACTTCCTTAGTCAGCCCCAGCATTTT,CASSNFLSQPQHF
TRBV5-4,-,TRBJ2-2,-,TGTGCCAGCAGCTTAGCGCCGAACACCGGGGAGCTGTTTTTT,CASSLAPNTGELFF
TRBV25-1,-,TRBJ2-5,-,TGTGCCAGCACGAGGCAGGGCTACCAAGAGACCCAGTACTTC,CASTRQGYQETQYF
TRBV18,-,TRBJ1-1,-,TGTGCCAGCTCACCACCGTCAGTACCGTCGGGTGAAGCTTTCTTT,CASSPPSVPSGEAFF